This T cell receptor beta chain was captured in a study of blood T cell repertoires in COVID-19. For the study at large: PBMCs, B-cell-depleted T cells, or T cells provided the cDNA or gDNA that made up the material.

The V gene lost 4 bases and the J gene lost 8 bases, with 17 bases spanning the gap. Germline V gene sequence: CDR1 SEHNR, CDR2 FQNEAQ (reference sequence). This CDR3 spans 14 amino acids. The Seattle patients joined while their infection was active and were tracked longitudinally afterward. Study processing details: Estimation of nucleated cell counts was performed using reference gene primer amplification. Here immunoSEQ multiplex PCR was the method, and the copy in TCRdb shows in-frame clones only, minus some. The DNA was the basis for D and trimming; V, J and clone size are from that table. The repertoire holds approximately 290,000 clones, roughly nine tenths seen once, with over 2% in the top ten. This clone was seen just once.

The receptor was isolated from a woman aged 25-40 years with COVID-19, enrolled during active disease. Material: peripheral blood. This chain connects TRBV7-9 to TRBJ1-1; D not certain. CDR3 sequence reads: CASSSSNSLNEAFF. The CDR3, as DNA: TGTGCCAGCAGCTCGAGCAACTCCCTGAACGAAGCTTTCTTT.